What follows describes a single TCR beta chain. J was trimmed by 6 bases and V by 8 bases; bases with no gene match: 11. The CDR3 runs to 14 residues. The germline CDR1 and CDR2 sequences are LNHDA and SQIVND (reference sequence). The protocol was immunoSEQ multiplex PCR, while the TCRdb copy is restricted to in-frame clones and leaves out a portion. This sample carries roughly 140,000 clones, over 75% of them seen once, and the ten largest clones take 10% to 15%. The sample originates from a study of blood T cell repertoires in COVID-19. The receptor's source is a man between 60 and 70 years old with active or convalescent COVID-19. Sequencing input: peripheral blood. V is TRBV19 and J is TRBJ1-1; 8 positions agree with TRBD1. DNA of the CDR3: TGTGCCAGTTCAGGGGGCTACTACGGCGCTGAAGCTTTCTTT. This gives the protein CASSGGYYGAEAFF. Drawing the rest from reference TRBV19 and TRBJ1-1, the complete variable domain is DGGITQSPKYLFRKEGQNVTLSCEQNLNHDAMYWYRQDPGQGLRLIYYSQIVNDFQKGDIAEGYSVSREKKESFPLTVTSAQKNPTAFYLCASSGGYYGAEAFFGQGTRLTVV.